Sequencing of this T cell receptor (beta chain) was carried out in a study of response to subunit inactivated influenza vaccine (dated by TCRdb to the late 2010s). Study-wide context: Deep quantitative T cell receptor repertoire profiling was used in the study to track responses to a trivalent subunit inactivated influenza vaccine.

Between the V and J ends, shortened by 5 bases and 7 bases respectively, the junction contains 12 bases. Including the terminal cysteine and phenylalanine, the CDR3 comprises 13 residues. Only the CDR3 part of the read is kept: 39 bases, read in frame from the first base. The germline V gene sets CDR1 to MNHEY and CDR2 to SVGEGT. This clonotype was counted a few times. The clone's antigen remains unknown. No base quality information exists; no much larger clone differs at one position. Library construction relied on RT-PCR. These reads were obtained on an Illumina HiSeq 2500. TCRdb took the public reads, trimmed them with fastp at Q25, ran MiXCR for clone calling and kept in-frame beta chains. CDR3 protein sequences are deduplicated, and each keeps its most common genes and DNA. Present in this sample are more than 200,000 distinct CDR3 sequences, over 9% of which were seen just once. The ten largest clones add up to roughly 7.7% of the sample.

On the study overall, not on this receptor specifically: It was suggested by the authors that each seasonal influenza vaccination may recruit only a limited number of new T cells.

The chain is encoded by TRBV6-2 or TRBV6-3 joined to TRBJ2-4; a tentative D call is TRBD2 (5 bases match). This material consisted of non-naive T cells sorted from PBMCs, taken roughly 15 days before vaccination. The sample's cell subset or site label, in plain terms: memory T cell fraction. The sequence was obtained from a man between 45 and 60 years old who received an inactivated influenza vaccine. Donor details come from another sample of the same person, matched by shared clones. The nucleotides are TGTGCCAGCAGTGACACTAGAAGCAACATTCAGTACTTC. Its protein is CASSDTRSNIQYF.